This entry lists 23 T cell receptor beta chains sequenced from one sample in a study of identical twins. Via MiXCR, TCRdb re-called the 5' RACE reads, giving one row per CDR3 protein. The table shows under 300,000 distinct CDR3 sequences, with over 12% occurring only once. Sequencing input: memory (CD45RO+) T cells sorted from blood. The receptors were sampled from a woman between 18 and 29 years old in good health.

The table lists this clonotype with a few counts. This chain uses TRBV15 with TRBJ2-5; 8 bases are shared with TRBD2. The V gene end was trimmed by 1 base and the J gene end by 7 bases; junction bases not matched to a gene: 11. Germline V gene data show CDR1 as LNHNV and CDR2 as YYDKDF (reference sequence). The CDR3 runs 16 residues. The CDR3 loop reads CATSRGLAGPVGTQYF. The CDR3 DNA sequence: TGTGCCACCAGCAGAGGGCTAGCGGGCCCGGTAGGGACCCAGTACTTC.

The CDR3 coding sequence is TGTGCCAGCAGCCGCCCTGGGGCCAACGTCCTGACTTTC. Translation gives CASSRPGANVLTF. The chain links TRBV5-6 to TRBJ2-6; D not certain. The CDR3 is made up of 13 amino acids. Germline CDR1 reads SGHDT; CDR2 reads YYEEEE. Trimming stripped 4 bases from V and 2 bases from J, with 4 bases between.

The genes are TRBV12-3 or TRBV12-4 and TRBJ1-5; the D gene is possibly TRBD1 (5 bases). V lost 3 bases and J 1 base, leaving 10 bases between the germline ends. This CDR3 contains 15 residues. DNA for the CDR3: TGTGCCAGCAGTTTCAGTGGGGGGAGCAATCAGCCCCAGCATTTT. It is translated as CASSFSGGSNQPQHF.

In this sample, this clonotype turned up a few times. The chain combines TRBV3-1 with TRBJ2-1; TRBD2 matches 9 bases. Germline loops: CDR1 LGHDT, CDR2 YNNKEL (reference sequence). The length of the CDR3 is 14 residues. The trim removed 7 bases at V and 6 bases at J, leaving 7 bases unmatched. Here the CDR3 reads CASNLAGKSNEQFF. As DNA, the CDR3 is TGTGCCAGCAACCTAGCGGGGAAATCCAATGAGCAGTTCTTC.

This clonotype was picked up many times. V and J are TRBV12-3 or TRBV12-4 and TRBJ1-1; D is ambiguous. CDR3 size: 13 residues. V was clipped by 6 bases and J by 1 base, with 9 bases between them. The CDR3 loop is CASSQNQNTEAFF. DNA for the CDR3: TGTGCCAGCAGCCAAAACCAGAACACTGAAGCTTTCTTT.

The chain links TRBV6-6 to TRBJ2-1; D not resolved. The CDR3 totals 12 residues. Looked up from germline, CDR1 is MNHNY and CDR2 is SVGAGI (reference sequence). V dropped 0 bases and J dropped 8 bases, with 5 bases sitting between them. The CDR3 coding sequence is TGTGCCAGCAGTTACTCTAGCTATGAGCAGTTCTTC. This translates into CASSYSSYEQFF.

This clonotype was observed many times. The chain links TRBV20-1 to TRBJ2-7, with TRBD2 identical over 7 bases. CDR3 length: 13 amino acids. The germline CDR1 and CDR2 sequences are DFQATT and SNEGSKA (reference sequence). Trimming cost V 0 bases and J 6 bases; bases outside gene matches: 5. DNA for the CDR3: TGCAGTGCTAGAGATCGACTAGCAGGCGAGCAGTACTTC. Its protein is CSARDRLAGEQYF.

This chain joins TRBV20-1 and TRBJ2-5, with 10 bases matching TRBD1. The V gene end was trimmed by 6 bases and the J gene end by 6 bases; junction bases not matched to a gene: 7. This CDR3 has 13 residues. Germline loops: CDR1 DFQATT, CDR2 SNEGSKA (reference sequence). CDR3 sequence: CSAGGDRGKTQYF. The CDR3 region has the DNA TGCAGTGCCGGGGGGGACAGGGGCAAGACCCAGTACTTC.

The chain carries TRBV27 and TRBJ2-7; 8 positions agree with TRBD1. The germline gives CDR1 MNHEY, CDR2 SMNVEV (reference sequence). V lost 2 bases and J lost 3; bases outside the gene matches: 6. This CDR3 comprises 15 residues. CDR3 nucleotides: TGTGCCAGCAGTTTAATCTGGACAGGGCTCTACGAGCAGTACTTC. Translating gives CASSLIWTGLYEQYF.

This clonotype was seen more than once but under ten times. The chain employs TRBV7-2 and TRBJ2-1; D remains unclear. The CDR3 length is 17 residues. V was cut by 3 bases and J by 6 bases, with 21 bases left in between. Looked up from germline, CDR1 is SGHTA and CDR2 is FQGNSA. CDR3 protein: CASSFGPKDILSNEQFF. The CDR3 DNA reads TGTGCCAGCAGCTTTGGGCCAAAGGATATTTTGAGCAATGAGCAGTTCTTC. Using reference TRBV7-2 and TRBJ2-1 for the parts outside the CDR3, the full variable domain is GAGVSQSPSNKVTEKGKDVELRCDPISGHTALYWYRQSLGQGLEFLIYFQGNSAPDKSGLPSDRFSAERTGGSVSTLTIQRTQQEDSAVYLCASSFGPKDILSNEQFFGPGTRLTVL.

This clonotype was recorded once. The genes are TRBV11-2 and TRBJ2-2; 12 positions match TRBD2. The CDR3 covers 17 residues. With V trimmed by 1 base and J by 5 bases, 5 bases remained unmatched. Germline V lookup: CDR1 SGHAT, CDR2 FQNNGV. The CDR3 here is CASSLVPLAGGTGELFF. The CDR3 DNA reads as TGTGCCAGCAGCTTAGTCCCACTAGCGGGGGGTACCGGGGAGCTGTTTTTT.

This chain uses TRBV14 with TRBJ2-7, with a possible D match to TRBD2 (6 bases). V was trimmed by 5 bases and J by 3 bases, leaving 14 bases between them. The CDR3 is made up of 14 amino acids. Germline V lookup: CDR1 SGHDN, CDR2 FVKESK. The CDR3: CASSRLAAGYEQYF. DNA for the CDR3: TGTGCCAGCAGCAGGTTAGCGGCAGGCTACGAGCAGTACTTC.

This chain links TRBV7-8 with TRBJ1-2; TRBD1 matches at 8 bases. The junction had 13 bases not matched to a gene; V was cut back by 5 bases and J by 5 bases. Germline loops: CDR1 SGHVS, CDR2 FQNEAQ. The CDR3 length is 16 residues. In DNA form, the CDR3 reads TGTGCCAGCAGCGAGCGACAGGGGAACTGGGATTATGGCTACACCTTC. It encodes CASSERQGNWDYGYTF.

This rearrangement joins TRBV29-1 to TRBJ1-1, with no clear D. Germline CDR1 is SQVTM and CDR2 is ANQGSEA. Trimming cost V 5 bases and J 10 bases, with 20 bases left between them. This CDR3 is 13 amino acids long. The CDR3: CSVLISSAALAFF. The DNA for the CDR3 is TGCAGCGTTTTGATTAGTTCCGCAGCTCTAGCTTTCTTT.

This clonotype was detected only a few times. The gene calls are TRBV19 and TRBJ2-1, with D possibly being TRBD2 (6 bases). Trimming took 4 bases from V and 6 from J, leaving 13 bases between them. Germline values: CDR1 LNHDA, CDR2 SQIVND (reference sequence). The CDR3 has 14 residues. The CDR3 sequence is CASSNGGGGNEQFF. The CDR3 nucleotides read TGTGCCAGTAGTAACGGGGGAGGCGGCAATGAGCAGTTCTTC.

The chain employs TRBV2 and TRBJ2-1; D remains unclear. V shed 4 bases and J shed 8 bases, with 9 bases lying between them. CDR1 and CDR2 (germline): SNHLY, FYNNEI. This CDR3 has 12 residues. CDR3 sequence reads: CASSVGGDEQFF. In DNA, the CDR3 is TGTGCCAGCAGTGTCGGTGGCGATGAGCAGTTCTTC.

V and J are TRBV7-9 and TRBJ2-2; 7 bases are a match to TRBD2. Germline CDR1 SEHNR, CDR2 FQNEAQ (reference sequence). This CDR3 region has 15 residues. J gave up 6 bases and V 6 bases, and 10 bases lay outside the gene matches. CDR3: CASRSPTSEAGELFF. The CDR3 region has the DNA TGTGCCAGCAGATCTCCAACTAGCGAAGCCGGGGAGCTGTTTTTT.

At least ten counts were recorded for this clonotype. CDR3 DNA: TGCGCCAGCAGCGTGACGACCGGGACTAATGAAAAACTGTTTTTT. This codes for CASSVTTGTNEKLFF. The chain has TRBV5-1 and TRBJ1-4; no clear D gene. This CDR3 comprises 15 residues. Trimming took off 4 bases at V and 2 bases at J, with 12 bases between the two ends. Looked up from germline, CDR1 is SGHRS and CDR2 is YFSETQ.

This clonotype was counted between two and nine times. This chain joins TRBV4-3 and TRBJ2-2; 10 positions match TRBD2. The CDR3 has 16 amino acids. V was pared by 1 base and J by 6 bases, with 5 bases of the junction left unmatched. Germline V gene sequence: CDR1 LGHNA, CDR2 YSLEER. CDR3 DNA: TGCGCCAGCAGCCAAGCAGGGCTAGCGGGAGCCGGGGAGCTGTTTTTT. This gives the protein CASSQAGLAGAGELFF.

The CDR3, as DNA: TGTGCCAGCAGCCAAGGGATAGCCGGCAGGGAGGAGACCCAGTACTTC. Protein product: CASSQGIAGREETQYF. V is TRBV4-2 and J is TRBJ2-5, with D possibly being TRBD1 or TRBD2 (5 bases each). V was shortened by 1 base and J by 5 bases, with 17 bases between the two germline ends. Germline CDR1 and CDR2: LGHNA and YNFKEQ. This CDR3 has 16 amino acids.

The chain uses TRBV20-1 and TRBJ2-7, with 7 bases identical to TRBD1. Losses at the gene ends were 7 bases for V and 4 bases for J; bases not matched to a gene: 10. From germline, CDR1 is DFQATT and CDR2 SNEGSKA (reference sequence). The CDR3 length is 13 residues. The CDR3 reads CSGTTGSWYEQYF. CDR3 nucleotides: TGCAGTGGGACGACAGGGAGCTGGTACGAGCAGTACTTC.

The sample holds a few counts of this clonotype. V and J are TRBV20-1 and TRBJ2-3; D ambiguous. Trimming took off 5 bases at V and 5 bases at J, with 8 bases between the two ends. Germline V gives CDR1 DFQATT, CDR2 SNEGSKA (reference sequence). This CDR3 is 11 amino acids long. CDR3: CSAEVVDTQYF. The CDR3 DNA reads TGCAGTGCTGAAGTGGTAGATACGCAGTATTTT.

This clonotype was picked up a small number of times. The J gene is TRBJ2-7, the V gene TRBV7-2; TRBD2 aligns across 11 bases. The CDR3 spans 15 residues. V was pared by 5 bases and J by 1 base, with 4 bases of the junction left unmatched. The V gene's germline CDR1 is SGHTA and CDR2 FQGNSA. The chain's CDR3 is CASSRSSGGSYEQYF. DNA of the CDR3: TGTGCCAGCAGCCGATCTAGCGGGGGGTCCTACGAGCAGTACTTC.